The rows below give T cell receptor beta chains drawn from one sample of a study of early T cells in non-severe SARS-CoV-2 infection. From the 5' RACE reads, TCRdb called clonotypes with MiXCR, one entry per CDR3 protein. This sample has about 100,000 distinct CDR3 sequences; 13% occur once, and the top ten carry around 2.5%. Specimen: whole blood. Receptor source: an adult who was a healthcare worker with PCR-confirmed SARS-CoV-2 infection or an uninfected control (not recorded which). CDR3s include the opening cysteine and the closing phenylalanine or tryptophan. Each record gives: V gene, D gene, clone size, J gene, CDR3 DNA, CDR3 protein. D genes are given only for firm matches. Only some rows state a clone size, as once, few, many or a class for expanded clones.

TRBV18	NA	many	TRBJ1-1	TGTGCCAGCACATACGCGCCTAACACTGAAGCTTTCTTT	CASTYAPNTEAFF
TRBV10-1	NA	NA	TRBJ2-2	TGCGCCAGTGGGGAGCAACTAAACACCGGGGAGCTGTTTTTT	CASGEQLNTGELFF
TRBV29-1	NA	few	TRBJ2-3	TGCAGCGTTGAAGGATTGGCGGGGGCCAACACAGATACGCAGTATTTT	CSVEGLAGANTDTQYF
TRBV29-1	TRBD2	many	TRBJ2-5	TGCAGCGTTGAGGGTAGCGGGGTTGGAGAGACCCAGTACTTC	CSVEGSGVGETQYF
TRBV20-1	NA	NA	TRBJ2-5	TGCAGTGCTAGAGATTTTGGATGGATAGAGACCCAGTACTTC	CSARDFGWIETQYF
TRBV6-1	NA	many	TRBJ1-5	TGTGCCAGCAGTGAATTACAGCCCAATCAGCCCCAGCATTTT	CASSELQPNQPQHF
TRBV5-1	TRBD1	NA	TRBJ1-2	TGCGCCAGCAGTATGGGACAGGCTGGGGCTAACTATGGCTACACCTTC	CASSMGQAGANYGYTF
TRBV13	TRBD1	many	TRBJ1-1	TGTGCCAGCAGCCCAGGGGACAGGCGGGGCACTGAAGCTTTCTTT	CASSPGDRRGTEAFF
TRBV12-3/TRBV12-4	NA	NA	TRBJ2-2	TGTGCCAGCAGACGGGCGGAGGAGCTGTTTTTT	CASRRAEELFF
TRBV7-9	NA	NA	TRBJ2-2	TGTGCCAGCAGCTTAAGTAGCGCGGCGGGCACCGGGGAGCTGTTTTTT	CASSLSSAAGTGELFF
TRBV28	NA	few	TRBJ2-3	TGTGCCAGCAGTACGACTAGTGATACGCAGTATTTT	CASSTTSDTQYF
TRBV7-8	TRBD1	NA	TRBJ2-7	TGTGCCAGCAGCTTAGATTTAGGAACAGGGGGCTTCTACGAGCAGTACTTC	CASSLDLGTGGFYEQYF
TRBV12-3/TRBV12-4	TRBD1	many	TRBJ2-7	TGTGCCAGCAGCGACAGGGACCGGCTCTCCTACGAGCAGTACTTC	CASSDRDRLSYEQYF
TRBV7-2	NA	few	TRBJ2-5	TGTGCCAGCAGCCGGCCCTCAGAGACCCAGTACTTC	CASSRPSETQYF
TRBV4-3	NA	NA	TRBJ2-5	TGCGCCAGCAGCCTTCATACGCCGGGACCCCAGCAAGAGACCCAGTACTTC	CASSLHTPGPQQETQYF
TRBV7-2	NA	few	TRBJ1-5	TGTGCCAGCAGCTTAGGGGGGGCCCAGCATTTT	CASSLGGAQHF
TRBV5-4	NA	many	TRBJ2-5	TGTGCCAGCAATAGACAGGGAGGACCGAAAGAGACCCAGTACTTC	CASNRQGGPKETQYF
TRBV24-1	NA	few	TRBJ2-1	TGTGCCACCAGTGATCCCAGGGAAATTGCAGGGGAGCAGTTCTTC	CATSDPREIAGEQFF
TRBV6-6	TRBD2	NA	TRBJ2-7	TGTGCCAGCAGTACTAGGAGGACTAGCTCCTACGAGCAGTACTTC	CASSTRRTSSYEQYF
TRBV27	TRBD1	many	TRBJ2-7	TGTGCCAGCAGTTTGAGCAGGGGGTTATTCTACGAGCAGTACTTC	CASSLSRGLFYEQYF